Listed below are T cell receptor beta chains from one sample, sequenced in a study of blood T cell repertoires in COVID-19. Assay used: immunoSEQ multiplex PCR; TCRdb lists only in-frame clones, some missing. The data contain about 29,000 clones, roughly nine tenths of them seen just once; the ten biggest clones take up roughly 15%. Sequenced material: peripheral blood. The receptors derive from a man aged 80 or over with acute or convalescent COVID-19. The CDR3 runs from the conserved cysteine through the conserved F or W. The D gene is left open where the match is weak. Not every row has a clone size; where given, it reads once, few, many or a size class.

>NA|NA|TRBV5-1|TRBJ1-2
TGCGCCAGCAGCTTGGGGACTCCCGGTAGTACCCTCTCCACTAACTATGGCTACACCTTC
CASSLGTPGSTLSTNYGYTF
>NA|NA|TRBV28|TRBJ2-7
TGTGCCAGCCGGACACTTCCCTACGAGCAGTACTTC
CASRTLPYEQYF
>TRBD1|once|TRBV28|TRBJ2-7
TGTGCCAGCAGTTTGAGCGGAACCGGGACAGGAGGTTCCTACGAGCAGTACTTC
CASSLSGTGTGGSYEQYF
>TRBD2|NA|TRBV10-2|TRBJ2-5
TGCGCCAGCAGGACTAGCGGGGGGGCAGAGACCCAGTACTTC
CASRTSGGAETQYF
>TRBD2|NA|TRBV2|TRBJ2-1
TGTGCCAGCAGTGAGGGTAGCGGGGTCTACAATGAGCAGTTCTTC
CASSEGSGVYNEQFF
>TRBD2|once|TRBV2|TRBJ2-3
TGTGCCAGCAGTCCGTCTAGCGGGGGGAACACAGATACGCAGTATTTT
CASSPSSGGNTDTQYF
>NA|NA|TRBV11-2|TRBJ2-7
TGTGCCAGCAGCTTATCCCCGGCAGGGATCCTAAACTACGAGCAGTACTTC
CASSLSPAGILNYEQYF
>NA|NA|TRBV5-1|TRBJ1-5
TGCGCCAGCAGCTTGGCTCCAGGGGTGAGCAATCAGCCCCAGCATTTT
CASSLAPGVSNQPQHF
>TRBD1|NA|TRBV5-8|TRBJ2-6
TGTGCCAGCAGCCTCTACCGGGACAGGGTCTCTGGGGCCAACGTCCTGACTTTC
CASSLYRDRVSGANVLTF
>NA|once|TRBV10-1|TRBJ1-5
TGCGCCAGCCAGCTCCCCAGACAGCCATATAGCAATCAGCCCCAGCATTTT
CASQLPRQPYSNQPQHF
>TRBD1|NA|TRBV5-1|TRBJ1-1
TGCGCCAGCAGCCAAGGACAGGGGGTTGCTGAAGCTTTCTTT
CASSQGQGVAEAFF
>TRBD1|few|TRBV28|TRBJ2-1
TGTGCCAGCAGTCCGCGTCCCGGGACAGGGTTCCGGAGCTCCTACAATGAGCAGTTCTTC
CASSPRPGTGFRSSYNEQFF
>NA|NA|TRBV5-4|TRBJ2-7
TGTGCCAGCAGTTTTTGGTCCGGGTGGGGAGGATCCGAGCAGTACTTC
CASSFWSGWGGSEQYF
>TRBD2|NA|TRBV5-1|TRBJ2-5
TGCGCCAGCAGCTTGGATGTAGCGGGGGGGCCACAGTACTTC
CASSLDVAGGPQYF
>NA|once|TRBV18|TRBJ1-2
TGTGCCAGCTCGACATCGAGCAGCCTTCCCTATGGCTACACCTTC
CASSTSSSLPYGYTF
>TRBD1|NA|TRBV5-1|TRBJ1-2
TGCGCCAGCAGCTCCCGGACAGGGGATGGCTACACCTTC
CASSSRTGDGYTF
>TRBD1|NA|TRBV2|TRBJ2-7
TGTGCCAGCAGTCATTACGGGACAGAGCTTTACGAGCAGTACTTC
CASSHYGTELYEQYF
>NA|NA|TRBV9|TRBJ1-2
TGTGCCAGCAGCGTAGGTGGAGTGGGGGGCTATGGCTACACCTTC
CASSVGGVGGYGYTF
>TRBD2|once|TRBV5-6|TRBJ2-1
TGTGCCAGCAGCTTGAAGCGGGACCACCTACACAATGAGCAGTTCTTC
CASSLKRDHLHNEQFF
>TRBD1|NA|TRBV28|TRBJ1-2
TGTGCCAGCAGTTTAGTCAGGGGGCAGGGTGGCTACACCTTC
CASSLVRGQGGYTF
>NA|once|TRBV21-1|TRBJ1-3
TGTGCCAGCAGCTTTCGCAGGGGCCTCTCTGGAAACACCATATATTTT
CASSFRRGLSGNTIYF
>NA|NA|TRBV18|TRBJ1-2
TGTGCCAGCTCATCGATCTTAGGGACACTAGCTAACTATGGCTACACCTTC
CASSSILGTLANYGYTF
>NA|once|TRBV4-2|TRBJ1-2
TGTGCCAGCAGCCAAGACCCACGGACAGAGAACTATGGCTACACCTTC
CASSQDPRTENYGYTF
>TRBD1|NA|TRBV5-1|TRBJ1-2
TGCGCCAGCAGCTTGGCCTTATCAAGGGGGCCGAACTATGGCTACACCTTC
CASSLALSRGPNYGYTF
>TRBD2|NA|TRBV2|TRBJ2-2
TGTGCCAGCAGGCCGCCCGGGGGGTTGCGGGTGAACACCGGGGAGCTGTTTTTT
CASRPPGGLRVNTGELFF
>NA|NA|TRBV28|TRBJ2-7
TGTGCCAGCAGTTCCTCCCCCCCCTACGAGCAGTACTTC
CASSSSPPYEQYF
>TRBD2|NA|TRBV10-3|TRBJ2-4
TGTGCCATCGGGACTAGCGGGGGTTCCAAAAACATTCAGTACTTC
CAIGTSGGSKNIQYF
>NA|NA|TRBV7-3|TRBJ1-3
TGTGCCAGCAGCCTGGCCCCGTACTCTGGAAACACCATATATTTT
CASSLAPYSGNTIYF
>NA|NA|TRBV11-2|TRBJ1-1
TGTGCCAGCAGCCTTCAAGCCATGAACACTGAAGCTTTCTTT
CASSLQAMNTEAFF
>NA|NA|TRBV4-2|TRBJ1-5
TGTGCCAGCAGCCAATCCCACGCGGGTCAGCCCCAGCATTTT
CASSQSHAGQPQHF
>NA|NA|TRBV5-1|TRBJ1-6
TGCGCCAGCAGCTTAGGGGCGTACAGTAATTCACCCCTCCACTTT
CASSLGAYSNSPLHF
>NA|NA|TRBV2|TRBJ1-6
TGTGCCAGCAGTGAAACGGAGGCGGCAGTACCCCTCCACTTT
CASSETEAAVPLHF
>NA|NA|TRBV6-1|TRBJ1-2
TGTGCCAGCAGTGATTGGGGGGTCTCGAGGGGCTACACCTTC
CASSDWGVSRGYTF
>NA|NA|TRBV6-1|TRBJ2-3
TGTGCCAGCAGTGAAGCAGGGGGAAGCGGAGCAGATACGCAGTATTTT
CASSEAGGSGADTQYF
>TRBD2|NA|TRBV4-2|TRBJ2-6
TGTGCCAGCAGCCGTAGGACTAGCGGGGGGTTCCCCAACTCTGGGGCCAACGTCCTGACTTTC
CASSRRTSGGFPNSGANVLTF
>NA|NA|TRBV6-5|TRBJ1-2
TGTGCCAGCAGTTACCGAGCTCTCGGGTATGGCTACACCTTC
CASSYRALGYGYTF
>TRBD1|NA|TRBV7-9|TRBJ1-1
TGTGCCAGCAGCTCTCAGGGGGCGGGCACTGAAGCTTTCTTT
CASSSQGAGTEAFF
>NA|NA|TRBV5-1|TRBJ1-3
TGCGCCAGCAGTTTGACAGGTGGCCCCGGAAACACCATATATTTT
CASSLTGGPGNTIYF
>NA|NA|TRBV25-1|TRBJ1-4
TGTGCCAGCAGTACCAGGGTAGATGAAAAACTGTTTTTT
CASSTRVDEKLFF
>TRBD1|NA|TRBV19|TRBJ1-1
TGTGCCAGTAGCAATAACAGGGGAACTGAAGCTTTCTTT
CASSNNRGTEAFF
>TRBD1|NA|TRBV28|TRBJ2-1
TGTGCCAGCAGTCCCACGGGACAGGGGCGAAATGAGCAGTTCTTC
CASSPTGQGRNEQFF
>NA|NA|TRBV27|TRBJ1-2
TGTGCCAGCAGTCGTCTTAGGGAGGGCTATGGCTACACCTTC
CASSRLREGYGYTF
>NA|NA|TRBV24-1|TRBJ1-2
TGTGCCACCAGTGACCCAGGGGCTAACTATGGCTACACCTTC
CATSDPGANYGYTF
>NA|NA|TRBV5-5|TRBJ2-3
TGTGCCAGCAGCTTGGTTAACGGTCAAGTACCAACCCATTTT
CASSLVNGQVPTHF
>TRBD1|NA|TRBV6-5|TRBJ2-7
TGTGCCAGCAGTTCGACAGGGTTTAGGTCCTACGAGCAGTACTTC
CASSSTGFRSYEQYF
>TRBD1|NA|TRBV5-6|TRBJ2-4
TGTGCCAGCAGCTCCGTTACAGCGACAGGGGCTTATAACATTCAGTACTTC
CASSSVTATGAYNIQYF
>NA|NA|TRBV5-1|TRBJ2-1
TGCGCCAGCAGCGGAACAGAACTGAAAGGCAATGAGCAGTTCTTC
CASSGTELKGNEQFF
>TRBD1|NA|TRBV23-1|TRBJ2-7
TGCGCCAGCAGTCACCACCGGGACAGGGTTGGCTGGGAGCAGTACTTC
CASSHHRDRVGWEQYF
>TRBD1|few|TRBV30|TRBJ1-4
TGTGCCTGGGGACAGGGGGATACTAATGAAAAACTGTTTTTT
CAWGQGDTNEKLFF
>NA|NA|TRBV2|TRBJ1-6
TGTGCCAGCAGGTACAGGGTGGAGGATTCACCCCTCCACTTT
CASRYRVEDSPLHF
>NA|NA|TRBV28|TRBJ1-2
TGTGCCAGCAGTTTGAACAAAAACTATGGCTACACCTTC
CASSLNKNYGYTF